This T cell receptor beta chain came from a study of T cells in Graves' hyperthyroidism and ophthalmopathy. Study-level background: Peripheral blood was acquired at first diagnosis, ahead of any therapy whatsoever.

This clonotype was picked up many times. Antigen unknown. General observations from the study: Before onset, ophthalmopathy was predicted by the model a median 6.5 months earlier. Blood also carried most thyroid clonotypes expanded above 0.001.

Extraction of PBMCs used approximately 10 ml of fresh peripheral blood. It was RNA transcripts that yielded the amplified TCR beta CDR3 regions. The HTBI primer set drove a first-round RT-PCR of the TCR CDR3. TCRdb analysed the multiplex PCR reads with MiXCR anew, one entry per CDR3 protein. The sample lists a few hundred thousand distinct CDR3 sequences; about 14% were seen once. CDR3 length equals 15 residues. V lost 7 bases, J lost 2 bases, and 18 bases lay in between. Germline V gene data show CDR1 as MNHEY and CDR2 as SMNVEV (reference sequence). The sample consisted of blood. The J gene is TRBJ2-7, the V gene TRBV27; D may be TRBD2 (6 bases). The source of this sequence is a woman in her thirties or forties with Graves' hyperthyroidism that later progressed to Graves' ophthalmopathy. This chain's CDR3 is CASKRGGRGTYEQYF. The CDR3 region has the DNA TGTGCCAGCAAGAGAGGCGGACGGGGGACCTACGAGCAGTACTTC.